Listed below are T cell receptor beta chains from one sample, sequenced in a study of metastatic and nonmetastatic thyroid tumors. TCRdb reanalyzed the PCR reads with MiXCR. Of about 40,000 clones in the sample, over 10% were seen once. Sequencing was carried out using blood. Every receptor here comes from a female donor with papillary thyroid cancer or a benign thyroid nodule (not recorded which). Some clones in this sample may be carry-over from other donors' samples. Each CDR3 is given without its conserved first and last residue. The order of the fields is clone size, V gene, J gene, CDR3 protein. Clone sizes are given selectively: once, few, many, or a class where the clone is expanded.

abundance: many; v_gene: TRBV7-3; j_gene: TRBJ1-1; CDR3aa: ASSSLVGTEAF
abundance: many; v_gene: TRBV5-6; j_gene: TRBJ2-7; CDR3aa: ASSFGGGYSYEQY
abundance: many; v_gene: TRBV7-8; j_gene: TRBJ2-7; CDR3aa: ASSEGRSLRDTYEQY
abundance: many; v_gene: TRBV12-3/TRBV12-4; j_gene: TRBJ2-7; CDR3aa: ASSQTGGIPVYEQY
abundance: many; v_gene: TRBV27; j_gene: TRBJ2-1; CDR3aa: ASSLRSRGPYSYNEQF
abundance: NA; v_gene: TRBV20-1; j_gene: TRBJ2-2; CDR3aa: SARVAGGPGAGELF
abundance: once; v_gene: TRBV7-3; j_gene: TRBJ1-1; CDR3aa: ASSPFEAGNTEAF
abundance: many; v_gene: TRBV7-6; j_gene: TRBJ1-2; CDR3aa: ASSLPGQPGYT
abundance: many; v_gene: TRBV24-1; j_gene: TRBJ1-4; CDR3aa: ATSDGDEKLF
abundance: many; v_gene: TRBV24-1; j_gene: TRBJ2-7; CDR3aa: ATSDSTTSGRAPEQY
abundance: many; v_gene: TRBV7-2; j_gene: TRBJ1-2; CDR3aa: ASSLYREFYGYT
abundance: many; v_gene: TRBV20-1; j_gene: TRBJ2-7; CDR3aa: SARVPTGAPYEQY
abundance: many; v_gene: TRBV5-1; j_gene: TRBJ2-7; CDR3aa: ASSLARQAPYEQY
abundance: many; v_gene: TRBV27; j_gene: TRBJ2-3; CDR3aa: ASSLTGGSPDTQY
abundance: many; v_gene: TRBV4-1; j_gene: TRBJ1-2; CDR3aa: ASSHISYDGYT
abundance: many; v_gene: TRBV11-1; j_gene: TRBJ2-1; CDR3aa: ASSLKSGREATNEQF
abundance: few; v_gene: TRBV5-1; j_gene: TRBJ1-6; CDR3aa: ASSFQGEGSPLH
abundance: many; v_gene: TRBV27; j_gene: TRBJ2-1; CDR3aa: ATWTSGRVDEQF
abundance: many; v_gene: TRBV25-1; j_gene: TRBJ1-1; CDR3aa: ASRERQGKENTEAF
abundance: NA; v_gene: TRBV7-9; j_gene: TRBJ2-2; CDR3aa: ASILYQQGVGELF
abundance: many; v_gene: TRBV11-2; j_gene: TRBJ2-5; CDR3aa: ASSLGAGEGETQY
abundance: many; v_gene: TRBV30; j_gene: TRBJ2-3; CDR3aa: AWNSQGALNTQY
abundance: many; v_gene: TRBV19; j_gene: TRBJ1-5; CDR3aa: ASRMVGGNQPQH
abundance: NA; v_gene: TRBV4-1; j_gene: TRBJ1-1; CDR3aa: ASSHGPKWVVMESTEAF
abundance: many; v_gene: TRBV6-1; j_gene: TRBJ1-2; CDR3aa: ASSLAGDYGYT
abundance: many; v_gene: TRBV20-1; j_gene: TRBJ1-6; CDR3aa: SARDRDSLIGGSPLH
abundance: many; v_gene: TRBV19; j_gene: TRBJ2-7; CDR3aa: ASSIRTNHEQY
abundance: NA; v_gene: TRBV28; j_gene: TRBJ2-7; CDR3aa: ASSPQSYEQY
abundance: medium-sized; v_gene: TRBV19; j_gene: TRBJ2-1; CDR3aa: ASTRTGENNEQF
abundance: many; v_gene: TRBV19; j_gene: TRBJ1-5; CDR3aa: ASSIGLRGQGTNQPQH
abundance: many; v_gene: TRBV27; j_gene: TRBJ1-2; CDR3aa: ASSKAEGYGYT
abundance: many; v_gene: TRBV5-5; j_gene: TRBJ1-4; CDR3aa: ASSPEGRLNEKLF
abundance: many; v_gene: TRBV7-2; j_gene: TRBJ1-3; CDR3aa: ASSSPGNTIY
abundance: many; v_gene: TRBV20-1; j_gene: TRBJ2-1; CDR3aa: SARVPGLGFGNEQF
abundance: few; v_gene: TRBV7-9; j_gene: TRBJ2-3; CDR3aa: ASSPTPDTQY
abundance: many; v_gene: TRBV27; j_gene: TRBJ2-7; CDR3aa: ASSLSSPGEVQY
abundance: few; v_gene: TRBV7-2; j_gene: TRBJ2-5; CDR3aa: ASRLDRERETQY
abundance: many; v_gene: TRBV20-1; j_gene: TRBJ1-5; CDR3aa: SARTVSNQPQH
abundance: few; v_gene: TRBV27; j_gene: TRBJ1-6; CDR3aa: ASRRELRSYNSPLH
abundance: NA; v_gene: TRBV7-2; j_gene: TRBJ2-7; CDR3aa: ASTEVSSCKQY
abundance: many; v_gene: TRBV28; j_gene: TRBJ2-1; CDR3aa: ASRRDDSSSYNEQF
abundance: many; v_gene: TRBV2; j_gene: TRBJ2-3; CDR3aa: ASSALAGVVDTQY
abundance: many; v_gene: TRBV4-1; j_gene: TRBJ2-2; CDR3aa: ASSQEAREAGELF
abundance: many; v_gene: TRBV6-5; j_gene: TRBJ2-6; CDR3aa: ASSSTGGGRDSLSGANVLT
abundance: many; v_gene: TRBV4-2; j_gene: TRBJ2-5; CDR3aa: ASSQGSAAETQY
abundance: NA; v_gene: TRBV28; j_gene: TRBJ2-1; CDR3aa: ASIRGGLSYNQQF
abundance: many; v_gene: TRBV2; j_gene: TRBJ2-1; CDR3aa: ASSVGGASHYNEQF
abundance: many; v_gene: TRBV7-6; j_gene: TRBJ2-2; CDR3aa: ASSLYGAGVNTGELF
abundance: NA; v_gene: TRBV28; j_gene: TRBJ2-7; CDR3aa: ANSSLRDIPYEQY
abundance: NA; v_gene: TRBV28; j_gene: TRBJ1-1; CDR3aa: ASTHTSGRGRKAF
abundance: many; v_gene: TRBV3-1; j_gene: TRBJ2-3; CDR3aa: ASSQDVVPSSSDTQY
abundance: many; v_gene: TRBV2; j_gene: TRBJ2-3; CDR3aa: TSRDGQGVDTQY
abundance: many; v_gene: TRBV9; j_gene: TRBJ2-1; CDR3aa: ASSSTHRDRGSYNEQF
abundance: many; v_gene: TRBV27; j_gene: TRBJ2-7; CDR3aa: ASSLSLGGFYEQY
abundance: many; v_gene: TRBV6-1; j_gene: TRBJ2-3; CDR3aa: ASSESFGSDTQY